One and the same sample provided the 21 T cell receptor beta chains below, sequenced in a study of post-analysis software for immune sequencing data. Whole-study results and caveats: Five TRBV segments were significantly more frequent in patients than in controls. TRBV5-6, TRBV5-1 and TRBV20-1 were among these segments.

Antigens of these TCRs are unknown. cDNA libraries of TCR beta carried unique molecular identifiers. MiXCR, applied by TCRdb to the PCR reads, yields one record per CDR3 protein. The table includes 450,000 to 700,000 distinct CDR3 sequences, 44% detected once. The sample taken for sequencing was blood. These TCRs come from a girl between 10 and 17 years old with multiple sclerosis.

This clonotype occurred a few times. The chain is built from TRBV7-8 and TRBJ1-1; maybe TRBD1 (5 bases). Germline lookup yields CDR1 SGHVS and CDR2 FQNEAQ. The CDR3 has 14 residues. Trimming cost V 0 bases and J 6 bases, with 11 bases left between them. The CDR3 is CASSLARRGAEAFF. DNA of the CDR3: TGTGCCAGCAGCTTAGCGCGCCGGGGGGCTGAAGCTTTCTTT.

The rearrangement links TRBV5-1 to TRBJ2-3; D is possibly TRBD1 (5 bases). CDR1 is SGHRS, CDR2 YFSETQ, per germline. V lost 4 bases and J lost 2, with 17 bases in between. The CDR3 contains 16 residues. CDR3 region: CASSLSFLDNTDTQYF. The CDR3 DNA sequence: TGCGCCAGCAGCCTCAGTTTTTTGGACAACACAGATACGCAGTATTTT. The full variable domain, rest sourced from reference TRBV5-1 and TRBJ2-3, is KAGVTQTPRYLIKTRGQQVTLSCSPISGHRSVSWYQQTPGQGLQFLFEYFSETQRNKGNFPGRFSGRQFSNSRSEMNVSTLELGDSALYLCASSLSFLDNTDTQYFGPGTRLTVL.

The chain is built from TRBV12-3 or TRBV12-4 and TRBJ2-7, with 7 bases fitting TRBD1. The CDR3 is made up of 15 amino acids. With 8 bases clipped from V and 3 bases from J, the junction kept 13 bases outside the gene matches. The CDR3 region has the DNA TGTGCCAGCGCCGATATTCAGGGGGATTTCTACGAGCAGTACTTC. Translated, it gives CASADIQGDFYEQYF.

The chain carries TRBV12-3 or TRBV12-4 and TRBJ2-7, with TRBD1 as a possible D gene (6 bases). The V end lost 2 bases, the J end lost 0 bases, and 11 bases lay between the germline ends. The CDR3 sequence is 15 residues long. The CDR3 nucleotides read TGTGCCAGCAGTTTATACACAGGGCCCTCCTACGAGCAGTACTTC. Its protein product is CASSLYTGPSYEQYF.

This clonotype was found a few times. The chain joins TRBV7-9 to TRBJ2-5, with D possibly matching TRBD1 (5 bases). CDR1 and CDR2 from the germline V gene are SEHNR and FQNEAQ (reference sequence). Trimming stripped 3 bases from V and 5 bases from J, with 13 bases between. This CDR3 contains 14 residues. Here the CDR3 DNA reads TGTGCCAGCAGCTTGGTAGGGGTCCTTGAGACCCAGTACTTC. This gives the protein CASSLVGVLETQYF.

This clonotype showed up just a few times. The chain has TRBV10-3 and TRBJ2-3; 9 bases fit TRBD2. Germline trimming cut 2 bases from V and 0 bases from J; bases unmatched to any gene: 0. CDR1 ENHRY and CDR2 SYGVKD come from the germline V gene. This CDR3 has 15 residues. The CDR3 DNA reads TGTGCCATCAGTGAGGCGGGGGGGAGCACAGATACGCAGTATTTT. Protein product: CAISEAGGSTDTQYF.

This clonotype is a singleton in its sample. V gene TRBV27 combines with J gene TRBJ2-4, with 10 bases identical to TRBD2. Near its end, the DNA agrees better with TRBJ2-7, so the J call may be wrong. This CDR3 is 16 amino acids long. Germline CDR1 reads MNHEY; CDR2 reads SMNVEV (reference sequence). The chain's CDR3 is CASSSPTSGRAYEQYF. DNA of the CDR3: TGTGCCAGCAGTTCCCCGACTAGCGGGCGAGCCTACGAGCAGTACTTC.

This clonotype was seen a handful of times. The rearrangement uses TRBV20-1 and TRBJ2-5; 9 positions match TRBD2. Germline lookup yields CDR1 DFQATT and CDR2 SNEGSKA (reference sequence). The CDR3 sequence is 15 residues long. V dropped 3 bases and J dropped 5; count of bases not matched to a gene: 10. This CDR3 reads CSARGPSTSGETQYF. In DNA, the CDR3 is TGCAGTGCTAGGGGACCCTCTACTAGCGGGGAGACCCAGTACTTC.

The table lists this clonotype with a few counts. The V gene is TRBV12-3 or TRBV12-4, the J gene TRBJ1-2; D unresolved. CDR3 length: 14 amino acids. The V end was cut by 2 bases, the J end by 7 bases, with 14 bases between. This chain's CDR3 is CASSLPTTSGGYTF. The DNA for the CDR3 is TGTGCCAGCAGTTTACCGACAACATCAGGTGGCTACACCTTC.

The gene calls are TRBV7-2 and TRBJ2-7; D assignment may be TRBD1 or TRBD2 (5 bases each). V lost 5 bases to trimming and J lost 0 bases, with 14 bases between them. This CDR3 has 15 residues. Germline V lookup: CDR1 SGHTA, CDR2 FQGNSA. The CDR3 region is CASSPGDLPSYEQYF. The CDR3 nucleotides read TGTGCCAGCAGCCCCGGGGACCTCCCCTCCTACGAGCAGTACTTC.

This clonotype has just one count. The chain carries TRBV12-3 or TRBV12-4 and TRBJ1-1, with TRBD1 as a possible D gene (5 bases). The ends were cut back, 6 bases at V and 0 bases at J, with 14 bases in the middle. The CDR3 length is 15 residues. CDR3 residues: CASRRRRGMNTEAFF. The CDR3 nucleotides read TGTGCCAGCAGACGGAGGAGGGGCATGAACACTGAAGCTTTCTTT.

In its sample, this clonotype was seen a few times. The CDR3 here is CASSSRGREEGKLFF. CDR3 nucleotides: TGCGCCAGCAGCTCCCGCGGGAGGGAGGAGGGAAAACTGTTTTTT. V usage is TRBV5-1 and J usage is TRBJ1-4; D unclear. The CDR3 is 15 residues long. The V gene lost 3 bases and the J gene lost 10 bases, with 19 bases spanning the gap. Germline CDR1 reads SGHRS; CDR2 reads YFSETQ.

This clonotype was detected a few times. The rearrangement joins TRBV7-2 to TRBJ2-1, with 8 bases lining up with TRBD2. The germline V gene encodes CDR1 SGHTA and CDR2 FQGNSA. CDR3 length: 15 residues. After removal of 1 base from V and 7 bases from J, the junction contained 6 bases not matched to a gene. CDR3 in amino acids: CASSLESGGRNEQFF. As DNA, the CDR3 is TGTGCCAGCAGCTTAGAAAGCGGGGGTCGAAATGAGCAGTTCTTC.

J is TRBJ1-4 and V is TRBV4-1, with 7 bases fitting TRBD1. The CDR3 is 15 residues long. Trimming removed 1 base from V and 6 bases from J; junction bases left unmatched: 5. The germline CDR1 and CDR2 sequences are MGHRA and YSYEKL. The CDR3 loop reads CASSQGDSGDEKLFF. The CDR3, as DNA: TGCGCCAGCAGCCAAGGGGACAGTGGGGATGAAAAACTGTTTTTT.

The chain uses TRBV6-6 and TRBJ2-7; 7 positions agree with TRBD2. Germline CDR1 is MNHNY and CDR2 is SVGAGI (reference sequence). Trimming removed 0 bases from V and 4 bases from J; junction bases left unmatched: 12. The CDR3 runs to 17 residues. DNA of the CDR3: TGTGCCAGCAGTTACTCGACCAGGGCTAGCGGAGATTACGAGCAGTACTTC. This sequence encodes CASSYSTRASGDYEQYF.

V and J are TRBV6-2 or TRBV6-3 and TRBJ2-7; 8 positions agree with TRBD2. This CDR3 is 18 amino acids long. V was clipped by 4 bases and J by 3 bases; unmatched bases: 17. In germline, CDR1 is MNHEY, CDR2 SVGEGT. CDR3 nucleotide sequence: TGTGCCAGCAGTTGGCCCGAGGGGGAAGCGGGAGATCTCTACGAGCAGTACTTC. As protein: CASSWPEGEAGDLYEQYF.

J is TRBJ2-3 and V is TRBV10-3; 11 bases agree with TRBD2. The V gene end was trimmed by 8 bases and the J gene end by 6 bases; junction bases not matched to a gene: 7. This CDR3 region has 14 residues. Germline CDR1 is ENHRY and CDR2 is SYGVKD. CDR3 sequence: CAIVAGGPGDTQYF. Here the CDR3 DNA reads TGTGCCATCGTAGCGGGAGGGCCAGGGGATACGCAGTATTTT.

This clonotype showed up just once. The rearrangement uses TRBV12-3 or TRBV12-4 and TRBJ2-7; TRBD2 aligns across 8 bases. V lost 6 bases to trimming and J lost 7 bases; unmatched junction nucleotides: 14. The CDR3 is made up of 15 amino acids. The CDR3 sequence is CASSRAAGGVNEQYF. The DNA of the CDR3 is TGTGCCAGCAGCCGCGCCGCGGGAGGAGTCAATGAGCAGTACTTC.

This chain connects TRBV5-1 to TRBJ1-6; no clear D. V lost 0 bases to trimming and J lost 8 bases, with 15 bases between them. Germline CDR1 reads SGHRS; CDR2 reads YFSETQ. This CDR3 has 16 amino acids. CDR3 region: CASSLAGPDGYSPLHF. Here the CDR3 DNA reads TGCGCCAGCAGCTTGGCCGGCCCTGATGGGTATTCACCCCTCCACTTT.

The V call is TRBV5-1, the J call TRBJ2-3; TRBD2 aligns across 7 bases. The germline V gene encodes CDR1 SGHRS and CDR2 YFSETQ. The J segment lost 2 bases and the V segment lost 0 bases, leaving 6 bases of the junction unmatched. The CDR3 sequence is 16 residues long. CDR3 loop: CASSLVLAENTDTQYF. The CDR3 DNA reads TGCGCCAGCAGCTTGGTGCTAGCGGAAAACACAGATACGCAGTATTTT. The variable domain in full, with the rest retrieved from reference TRBV5-1 and TRBJ2-3, is KAGVTQTPRYLIKTRGQQVTLSCSPISGHRSVSWYQQTPGQGLQFLFEYFSETQRNKGNFPGRFSGRQFSNSRSEMNVSTLELGDSALYLCASSLVLAENTDTQYFGPGTRLTVL.

This chain joins TRBV5-1 and TRBJ2-3, with 7 bases that match TRBD2. Per germline, CDR1 SGHRS and CDR2 YFSETQ. V lost 5 bases and J lost 4; bases outside the gene matches: 4. The CDR3 is 13 residues long. CDR3: CASRAGEPDTQYF. The CDR3 DNA reads as TGCGCCAGCAGGGCGGGAGAGCCAGATACGCAGTATTTT.